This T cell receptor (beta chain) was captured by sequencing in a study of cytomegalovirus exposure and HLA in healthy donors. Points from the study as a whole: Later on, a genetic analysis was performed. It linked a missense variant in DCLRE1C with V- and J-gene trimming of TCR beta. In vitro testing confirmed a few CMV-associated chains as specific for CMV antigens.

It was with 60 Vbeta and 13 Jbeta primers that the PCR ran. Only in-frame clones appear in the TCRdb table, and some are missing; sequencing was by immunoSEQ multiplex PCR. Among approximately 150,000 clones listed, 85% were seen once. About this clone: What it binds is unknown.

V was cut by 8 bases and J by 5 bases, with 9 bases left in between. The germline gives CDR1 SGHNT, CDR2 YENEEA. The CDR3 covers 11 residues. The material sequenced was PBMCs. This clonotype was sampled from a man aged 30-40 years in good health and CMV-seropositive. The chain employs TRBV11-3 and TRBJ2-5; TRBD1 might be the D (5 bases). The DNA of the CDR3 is TGTGCCAGCGGGGCTCGGGAGACCCAGTACTTC. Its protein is CASGARETQYF.